This is a list of T cell receptor beta chains from one sample in a study of T cells in Graves' hyperthyroidism and ophthalmopathy. TCRdb analysed the multiplex PCR reads with MiXCR anew, one entry per CDR3 protein. The data contain 600,000 or so distinct CDR3 sequences, 15% to 20% of them seen just once; the ten biggest clones take up less than 4.5%. Specimen: blood. The source of these receptors is a woman aged 25 to 39 with Graves' hyperthyroidism. CDR3s include the opening cysteine and the closing phenylalanine or tryptophan. A D gene is named only where the DNA matches it firmly. Where a row states a size, it is once, few, many or the class of an expanded clone; other rows omit it.

J | size | D | V | CDR3 | DNA
TRBJ2-5 | few | NA | TRBV12-3/TRBV12-4 | CASSFGPGKTQYF | TGTGCCAGCAGTTTCGGTCCTGGAAAGACCCAGTACTTC
TRBJ2-1 | many | TRBD2 | TRBV7-9 | CASSLKLAGGEQFF | TGTGCCAGCAGCTTAAAACTAGCGGGGGGTGAGCAGTTCTTC
TRBJ2-5 | few | NA | TRBV27 | CASSLSRSPQGTQYF | TGTGCCAGCAGCCTGTCCAGGTCGCCTCAAGGGACCCAGTACTTC
TRBJ2-3 | many | TRBD2 | TRBV5-1 | CASSPETSGTDTQYF | TGCGCCAGCAGCCCCGAGACTAGCGGCACAGATACGCAGTATTTT
TRBJ1-4 | NA | NA | TRBV24-1 | CATSENGDNEKLFF | TGTGCCACCAGTGAGAACGGCGATAATGAAAAACTGTTTTTT
TRBJ2-2 | few | TRBD2 | TRBV7-2 | CASSLYGGLAGGSNTGELFF | TGTGCCAGCAGCTTATACGGTGGACTAGCGGGAGGATCGAACACCGGGGAGCTGTTTTTT
TRBJ1-3 | few | NA | TRBV2 | CASRDDSFRSIYF | TGTGCCAGCAGAGATGACAGCTTCCGGTCCATATATTTT
TRBJ2-3 | many | NA | TRBV2 | CASRVYAGLAPKKRGTDTQYF | TGTGCCAGCAGGGTTTACGCGGGGTTGGCTCCGAAAAAGAGGGGCACAGATACGCAGTATTTT
TRBJ2-7 | few | TRBD1 | TRBV5-1 | CASSSPGQGVHEQYF | TGCGCCAGCAGCTCCCCCGGACAGGGGGTCCACGAGCAGTACTTC
TRBJ2-3 | NA | NA | TRBV7-2 | CASTEAADTQYF | TGTGCCAGCACCGAGGCGGCAGATACGCAGTATTTT
TRBJ1-1 | many | NA | TRBV2 | CASSVWNTEAFF | TGTGCCAGCAGTGTGTGGAACACTGAAGCTTTCTTT
TRBJ1-2 | NA | TRBD1 | TRBV12-3/TRBV12-4 | CASSSGQGALRGDTF | TGTGCCAGCAGTTCCGGGCAGGGGGCACTACGGGGCGACACCTTC